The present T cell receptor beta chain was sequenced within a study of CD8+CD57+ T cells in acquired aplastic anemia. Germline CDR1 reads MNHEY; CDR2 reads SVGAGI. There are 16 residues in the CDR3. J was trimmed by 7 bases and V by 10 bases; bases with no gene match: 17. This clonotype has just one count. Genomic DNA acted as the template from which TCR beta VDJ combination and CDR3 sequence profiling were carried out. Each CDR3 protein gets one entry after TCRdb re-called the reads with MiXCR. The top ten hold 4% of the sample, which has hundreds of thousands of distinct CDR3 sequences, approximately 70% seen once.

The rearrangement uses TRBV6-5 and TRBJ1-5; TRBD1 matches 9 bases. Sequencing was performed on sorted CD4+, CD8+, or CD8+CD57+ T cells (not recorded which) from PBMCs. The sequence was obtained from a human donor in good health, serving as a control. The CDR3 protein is CAICESGTGSGQPQHF. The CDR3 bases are TGTGCCATCTGCGAGTCCGGGACAGGGAGTGGGCAGCCCCAGCATTTT.